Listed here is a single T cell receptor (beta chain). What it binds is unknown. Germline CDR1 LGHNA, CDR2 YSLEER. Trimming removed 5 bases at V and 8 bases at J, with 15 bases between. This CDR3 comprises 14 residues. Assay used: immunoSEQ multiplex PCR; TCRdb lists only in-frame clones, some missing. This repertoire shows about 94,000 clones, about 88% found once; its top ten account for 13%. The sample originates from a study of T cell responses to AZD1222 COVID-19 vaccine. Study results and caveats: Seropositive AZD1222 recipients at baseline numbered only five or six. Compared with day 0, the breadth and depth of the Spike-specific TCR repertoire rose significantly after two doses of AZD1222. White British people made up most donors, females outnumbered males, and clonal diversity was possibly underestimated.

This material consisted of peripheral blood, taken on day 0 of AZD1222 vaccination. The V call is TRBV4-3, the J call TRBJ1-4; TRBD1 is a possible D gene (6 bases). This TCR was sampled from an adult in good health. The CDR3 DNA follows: TGCGCCAGCAGCGCCATGGGACAAAAGGAAAAACTGTTTTTT. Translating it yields CASSAMGQKEKLFF.